Listed below are T cell receptor beta chains from one sample, sequenced in a study of control samples from healthy donors and cancer patients. Profiled with immunoSEQ multiplex PCR; TCRdb holds only in-frame clones, not every one. The sample yields tens of thousands of clones, roughly 89% seen once. The sample was blood. These receptors were collected from a woman aged 55-75 years in good health. Both conserved end residues are part of each CDR3. The order of the fields is V gene, CDR3 length, clone size, J gene, D gene, CDR3 protein, CDR3 DNA. D genes are given only for firm matches. Only some rows state a clone size, as once, few, many or a class for expanded clones.

TRBV7-2	14	few	TRBJ1-6	-	CASSLAGRGRALHF	TGTGCCAGCAGCTTAGCAGGTCGCGGTAGAGCCCTCCACTTT
TRBV20-1	11	few	TRBJ2-4	-	CSAIRENIQYF	TGCAGTGCTATACGGGAAAACATTCAGTACTTC
TRBV7-2	15	-	TRBJ2-2	-	CASSLAGKVGGELFF	TGTGCCAGCAGCTTAGCGGGAAAGGTTGGCGGGGAGCTGTTTTTT
TRBV11-3	13	-	TRBJ2-7	TRBD2	CASSLGRGGEQYF	TGTGCCAGCAGCTTAGGGCGGGGGGGAGAGCAGTACTTC
TRBV18	14	-	TRBJ2-1	-	CASSPRADYNEQFF	TGTGCCAGCTCTCCGAGGGCAGATTACAATGAGCAGTTCTTC
TRBV2	12	-	TRBJ2-4	-	CASSVGEDIQYF	TGTGCCAGCAGTGTAGGCGAGGACATTCAGTACTTC
TRBV25-1	15	-	TRBJ2-4	TRBD1	CASSEGTDAKNIQYF	TGTGCCAGCAGTGAAGGGACAGACGCCAAAAACATTCAGTACTTC
TRBV11-3	12	-	TRBJ1-2	-	CASSWSGQGYTF	TGTGCCAGCAGCTGGTCAGGGCAGGGCTACACCTTC
TRBV4-3	16	-	TRBJ2-3	TRBD2	CASSPRGGASTDTQYF	TGCGCCAGCAGCCCCCGCGGGGGTGCTAGCACAGATACGCAGTATTTT
TRBV3-1/TRBV3-2	13	-	TRBJ1-1	-	CASSQVTGLPAFF	TGTGCCAGCAGCCAAGTTACGGGACTCCCAGCTTTCTTT
TRBV7-2	14	-	TRBJ1-2	-	CASSLATGNYGYTF	TGTGCCAGCAGCTTAGCTACAGGGAACTATGGCTACACCTTC
TRBV28	14	-	TRBJ1-6	-	CASSLRRDNSPLHF	TGTGCCAGCAGTTTGCGGAGGGATAATTCACCCCTCCACTTT
TRBV10-3	17	-	TRBJ2-1	TRBD2	CAISESSGGGTYNEQFF	TGTGCCATCAGTGAGTCGAGCGGCGGGGGGACCTACAATGAGCAGTTCTTC
TRBV3-1/TRBV3-2	16	few	TRBJ2-7	TRBD2	CASSQGGTSRTYEQYF	TGTGCCAGCAGCCAAGGAGGGACTAGCAGGACGTACGAGCAGTACTTC
TRBV7-9	15	-	TRBJ2-1	-	CASRRDRLGDNEQFF	TGTGCCAGCAGGCGAGACAGGTTGGGGGACAATGAGCAGTTCTTC
TRBV30	17	-	TRBJ1-2	-	CAWSGNRGTPKWYGYTF	TGTGCCTGGAGCGGAAACCGAGGGACACCGAAATGGTATGGCTACACCTTC
TRBV7-2	17	-	TRBJ2-3	TRBD2	CASSTRLAGGQGDTQYF	TGTGCCAGCAGCACCCGACTAGCGGGAGGGCAAGGAGATACGCAGTATTTT
TRBV19	14	-	TRBJ1-5	-	CASSMGGQTQPQHF	TGTGCCAGTAGTATGGGTGGCCAAACTCAGCCCCAGCATTTT
TRBV5-6	12	-	TRBJ2-7	-	CASSFGSYEQYF	TGTGCCAGCAGCTTTGGGTCCTACGAGCAGTACTTC
TRBV7-9	14	few	TRBJ2-5	-	CASSLGGSAETQYF	TGTGCCAGCAGCTTAGGGGGGTCTGCAGAGACCCAGTACTTC
TRBV3-1/TRBV3-2	14	-	TRBJ2-1	-	CASSHTRQLNEQFF	TGTGCCAGCAGCCATACCCGACAGCTCAATGAGCAGTTCTTC
TRBV28	15	-	TRBJ1-2	TRBD1	CASRRNRGFNYGYTF	TGTGCCAGCAGACGTAACAGGGGATTTAACTATGGCTACACCTTC
TRBV2	15	-	TRBJ1-1	-	CASSEDTLGVGEAFF	TGTGCCAGCAGTGAAGATACACTGGGGGTAGGTGAAGCTTTCTTT
TRBV5-8	12	-	TRBJ2-7	-	CASSPHRGEQYF	TGTGCCAGCAGCCCACATAGGGGGGAGCAGTACTTC
TRBV19	14	-	TRBJ2-5	TRBD1	CASSIGTGIETQYF	TGTGCCAGTAGTATAGGGACAGGGATCGAGACCCAGTACTTC
TRBV4-3	17	-	TRBJ2-1	TRBD2	CASSQDSLAGARNEQFF	TGCGCCAGCAGCCAAGATAGTCTAGCGGGAGCTCGCAATGAGCAGTTCTTC
TRBV10-3	15	-	TRBJ2-5	TRBD1	CAISESTGAGETQYF	TGTGCCATCAGTGAGAGCACAGGGGCTGGAGAGACCCAGTACTTC
TRBV2	15	-	TRBJ2-3	TRBD2	CASRGLAPLTDTQYF	TGTGCCAGCAGGGGACTAGCGCCCCTCACAGATACGCAGTATTTT
TRBV12-3/TRBV12-4	13	-	TRBJ1-6	TRBD1	CASSLGQNSPLHF	TGTGCCAGCAGTCTGGGACAGAATTCACCCCTCCACTTT
TRBV2	12	-	TRBJ1-6	-	CASSGLNSPLHF	TGTGCCAGCAGTGGACTTAATTCACCCCTCCACTTT
TRBV5-1	16	-	TRBJ2-3	-	CASSLDGGGGADTQYF	TGCGCCAGCAGCTTGGACGGCGGGGGCGGCGCAGATACGCAGTATTTT
TRBV11-3	13	once	TRBJ1-2	TRBD1	CASSLKGAGGYTF	TGTGCCAGCAGCTTAAAGGGGGCGGGAGGCTACACCTTC
TRBV7-8	13	-	TRBJ2-3	-	CASSLEAGDTQYF	TGTGCCAGCAGCTTAGAGGCCGGAGATACGCAGTATTTT
TRBV4-2	15	-	TRBJ2-4	-	CASSLGILVKNIQYF	TGTGCCAGCAGCCTCGGAATCCTTGTCAAAAACATTCAGTACTTC